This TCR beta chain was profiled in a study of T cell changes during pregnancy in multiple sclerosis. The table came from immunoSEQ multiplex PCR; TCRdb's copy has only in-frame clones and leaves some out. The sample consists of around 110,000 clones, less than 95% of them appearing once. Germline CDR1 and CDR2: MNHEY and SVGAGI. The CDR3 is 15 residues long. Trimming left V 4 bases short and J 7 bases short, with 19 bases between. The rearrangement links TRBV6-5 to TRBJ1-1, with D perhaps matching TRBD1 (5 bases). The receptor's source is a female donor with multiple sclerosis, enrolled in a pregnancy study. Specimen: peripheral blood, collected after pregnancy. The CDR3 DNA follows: TGTGCCAGCAGTTTAGGCTCACACGGGGGGGTTGAAGCTTTCTTT. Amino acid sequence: CASSLGSHGGVEAFF.